The source of this T cell receptor (beta chain) is a study of blood T cell repertoires in COVID-19. Overall study: Acute and convalescent COVID-19 samples came from the United States, Italy and Spain. T cells, B-cell-depleted T cells, or PBMCs supplied cDNA or gDNA.

As handled by the study authors: Nucleated cell counts were estimated from reference gene primer amplification. Generated by immunoSEQ multiplex PCR, the TCRdb table keeps only in-frame clones and is missing some. That table is the source of V, J and clone size, and D and trimming were worked out from the DNA. The sample yields 35,000 to 45,000 clones, about nine tenths seen once. V shed 10 bases and J 5 bases; nucleotides not matched to a gene: 10. CDR3 size: 15 residues. Germline CDR1 is ENHRY and CDR2 is SYGVKD. The V gene is TRBV10-3, the J gene TRBJ2-1; 11 nucleotides align to TRBD2. Input material: peripheral blood. This sequence originates from a human donor in a cohort sampled during active COVID-19. CDR3 in DNA: TGTGCCACCTCGGCCGGGACTAGCGGAGACAATGAGCAGTTCTTC. Translated: CATSAGTSGDNEQFF.